This TCR beta chain stems from a study of response to subunit inactivated influenza vaccine. The germline V gene encodes CDR1 GTSNPN and CDR2 SVGIG (reference sequence). Trimming stripped 3 bases from V and 6 bases from J, with 15 bases between. CDR3 size: 14 residues. Using its own MiXCR run on the RT-PCR reads, TCRdb lists one record per CDR3 protein. The data hold roughly 500,000 distinct CDR3 sequences, with under 30% observed a single time. The same specimen was also included in a second study, on T cells expressing NK-cell markers. As that study records: UMIs were included in TCR beta cDNA generated by 5'RACE template switching.

Sample: CD4+ T cells sorted from PBMCs, taken roughly 12 days after vaccination. The chain links TRBV30 to TRBJ1-5, with TRBD1 as a possible D gene (5 bases). This receptor was identified in a man aged 50 or older who received an inactivated influenza vaccine. CDR3 coding DNA: TGTGCCTGGAGGGGGACTGCAGAGGGTCAGCCCCAGCATTTT. Translation: CAWRGTAEGQPQHF.